The rows below give T cell receptor beta chains drawn from one sample of a study of control samples from healthy donors and cancer patients. Data came from immunoSEQ multiplex PCR; TCRdb stores just in-frame clones and leaves some out. Of 100,000 to 150,000 clones in the sample, more than 75% are singletons; the top ten hold about 1.8%. Specimen: blood. The receptors originated from a man aged 18-30 years in good health. CDR3s include the opening cysteine and the closing phenylalanine or tryptophan. The D gene is left open where the match is weak. Size values are once, few and many counts, or a class for expanded clones, and some rows have none.

V gene: TRBV6-1; D gene: NA; J gene: TRBJ1-1; clone size: NA; CDR3 length: 15; CDR3 protein: CASSEKSRNRTEAFF; CDR3 DNA: TGTGCCAGCAGTGAGAAGTCGAGAAATAGGACTGAAGCTTTCTTT
V gene: TRBV6-5; D gene: NA; J gene: TRBJ2-5; clone size: once; CDR3 length: 16; CDR3 protein: CASSYLPRQLGETQYF; CDR3 DNA: TGTGCCAGCAGTTACTTACCCAGACAACTAGGAGAGACCCAGTACTTC
V gene: TRBV25-1; D gene: TRBD1; J gene: TRBJ1-5; clone size: NA; CDR3 length: 15; CDR3 protein: CASSEAGQGNQPQHF; CDR3 DNA: TGTGCCAGCAGTGAAGCAGGACAGGGCAATCAGCCCCAGCATTTT
V gene: TRBV6-6; D gene: TRBD2; J gene: TRBJ2-5; clone size: NA; CDR3 length: 15; CDR3 protein: CASRVSLAGVETQYF; CDR3 DNA: TGTGCCAGCAGGGTTAGCCTAGCGGGAGTAGAGACCCAGTACTTC
V gene: TRBV11-2; D gene: NA; J gene: TRBJ1-1; clone size: NA; CDR3 length: 15; CDR3 protein: CASSLDPGMVTEAFF; CDR3 DNA: TGTGCCAGCAGCTTAGACCCGGGGATGGTCACTGAAGCTTTCTTT
V gene: TRBV29-1; D gene: NA; J gene: TRBJ1-1; clone size: NA; CDR3 length: 13; CDR3 protein: CSVTGRMNTEAFF; CDR3 DNA: TGCAGCGTTACCGGGAGGATGAACACTGAAGCTTTCTTT
V gene: TRBV7-7; D gene: NA; J gene: TRBJ1-1; clone size: once; CDR3 length: 13; CDR3 protein: CASSPLRGTEAFF; CDR3 DNA: TGTGCTAGCAGCCCGTTGCGTGGGACTGAAGCTTTCTTT
V gene: TRBV27; D gene: NA; J gene: TRBJ1-1; clone size: once; CDR3 length: 14; CDR3 protein: CASSLRGGNTEAFF; CDR3 DNA: TGTGCCAGCAGTCTCCGGGGAGGGAACACTGAAGCTTTCTTT
V gene: TRBV10-2; D gene: TRBD2; J gene: TRBJ2-7; clone size: NA; CDR3 length: 14; CDR3 protein: CASRGTSGNYEQYF; CDR3 DNA: TGCGCCAGCAGGGGGACTAGCGGAAACTACGAGCAGTACTTC
V gene: TRBV2; D gene: NA; J gene: TRBJ1-4; clone size: NA; CDR3 length: 14; CDR3 protein: CASSEVYREEKLFF; CDR3 DNA: TGTGCCAGCAGTGAAGTTTACCGGGAGGAAAAACTGTTTTTT
V gene: TRBV18; D gene: NA; J gene: TRBJ1-4; clone size: medium-sized; CDR3 length: 16; CDR3 protein: CASSPGGTAGNEKLFF; CDR3 DNA: TGTGCCAGCTCACCAGGGGGCACGGCTGGTAATGAAAAACTGTTTTTT
V gene: TRBV6-2/TRBV6-3; D gene: NA; J gene: TRBJ1-1; clone size: NA; CDR3 length: 14; CDR3 protein: CASSLTALNTEAFF; CDR3 DNA: TGTGCCAGCAGTTTGACAGCCTTGAACACTGAAGCTTTCTTT
V gene: TRBV12-3/TRBV12-4; D gene: NA; J gene: TRBJ1-4; clone size: few; CDR3 length: 13; CDR3 protein: CASSTPAREKLFF; CDR3 DNA: TGTGCCAGCAGTACACCGGCGCGTGAAAAACTGTTTTTT
V gene: TRBV4-3; D gene: TRBD2; J gene: TRBJ2-5; clone size: once; CDR3 length: 16; CDR3 protein: CASSQTPGPGGETQYF; CDR3 DNA: TGCGCCAGCAGCCAAACCCCGGGCCCCGGGGGGGAGACCCAGTACTTC
V gene: TRBV29-1; D gene: NA; J gene: TRBJ1-2; clone size: NA; CDR3 length: 13; CDR3 protein: CSGNSYGQYGYTF; CDR3 DNA: TGCAGCGGAAACAGCTATGGACAGTATGGCTACACCTTC